The 15 T cell receptor beta chains presented below share a single source sample, sequenced in a study of Graves' ophthalmopathy and Graves' hyperthyroidism. Amplified material comprised TCR beta CDR3 regions derived from RNA transcripts. An opening RT-PCR round employed HTBI primers and preceded a second-round multiplex PCR. MiXCR was run by TCRdb on the multiplex PCR reads, yielding one entry per CDR3 protein. The sample lists over a million distinct CDR3 sequences, less than 45% occurring once. The sample comprised peripheral blood or thyroid tissue (not recorded which). These receptors were collected from an adult man with Graves' hyperthyroidism.

The V and J genes are TRBV4-2 and TRBJ2-7, with D perhaps TRBD1 (6 bases). V was trimmed by 1 base and J by 2 bases, leaving 12 bases between them. Germline V lookup: CDR1 LGHNA, CDR2 YNFKEQ. The CDR3 is made up of 15 amino acids. In DNA form, the CDR3 reads TGTGCCAGCAGCCAAGTACACAGGGACCCCTACGAGCAGTACTTC. This sequence encodes CASSQVHRDPYEQYF.

The chain carries TRBV10-3 and TRBJ1-1, with a possible D match to TRBD1 (6 bases). V lost 8 bases and J lost 10, with 17 bases in between. Looked up from germline, CDR1 is ENHRY and CDR2 is SYGVKD. The CDR3 has 12 residues. CDR3 in amino acids: CAIGAGEDVAFF. DNA for the CDR3: TGTGCCATCGGGGCAGGGGAGGATGTAGCTTTCTTT.

Here the CDR3 reads CAISGHRGATTEAFF. CDR3 bases: TGTGCCATCAGCGGCCACAGGGGGGCGACCACTGAAGCTTTCTTT. V gene TRBV10-3 combines with J gene TRBJ1-1; 8 bases fit TRBD1. The CDR3 runs 15 residues. Losses at the gene ends were 6 bases for V and 4 bases for J; bases not matched to a gene: 10. Per the germline V gene, CDR1 is ENHRY and CDR2 is SYGVKD.

This clonotype was detected ten times or more. J is TRBJ1-2 and V is TRBV7-3; D possibly corresponds to TRBD1 (6 bases). This CDR3 spans 14 amino acids. V was pared by 3 bases and J by 5 bases, with 13 bases between. Germline loops: CDR1 SGHTA, CDR2 FQGTGA. The CDR3 spells CASSLNRDGYGYTF. DNA of the CDR3: TGTGCCAGCAGCTTGAACAGGGATGGGTATGGCTACACCTTC.

This clonotype occurred many times. J is TRBJ2-7 and V is TRBV29-1; maybe TRBD1 (6 bases). There are 12 residues in the CDR3. Germline loops: CDR1 SQVTM, CDR2 ANQGSEA. V was cut by 7 bases and J by 4 bases, with 14 bases left in between. The DNA of the CDR3 is TGCAGCGGCCGGACAGAGGGGTACGAGCAGTACTTC. Protein product: CSGRTEGYEQYF.

CDR3 nucleotides: TGTGCCAGCAGGCCGCGAGGAACCACCTACGAGCAGTACTTC. Translating gives CASRPRGTTYEQYF. The gene calls are TRBV7-9 and TRBJ2-7; D uncertain. Germline CDR1 reads SEHNR; CDR2 reads FQNEAQ (reference sequence). Trimming took 6 bases from V and 2 from J, leaving 14 bases between them. This CDR3 has 14 residues.

In this sample, this clonotype turned up many times. V and J are TRBV5-6 and TRBJ1-1, with a weak D call TRBD1 (6 bases). The CDR3 sequence is 13 residues long. Trimming removed 3 bases from V and 13 bases from J, with 19 bases in between. CDR1 is SGHDT, CDR2 YYEEEE, per germline. The CDR3 nucleotides are TGTGCCAGCAGCTGGGGACAAGACCCCATGGGTTTCTTT. Translating it yields CASSWGQDPMGFF.

The chain recombines TRBV9 with TRBJ2-7, with 10 bases aligning to TRBD2. The CDR3 length is 15 residues. V gave up 0 bases and J gave up 4 bases; unmatched junction bases: 4. Looked up from germline, CDR1 is SGDLS and CDR2 is YYNGEE. CDR3 amino acids: CASSVGLAGVYEQYF. The CDR3 bases are TGTGCCAGCAGCGTAGGGCTAGCGGGAGTGTACGAGCAGTACTTC.

A remark on this clonotype: One end of the junction does not line up with germline, which may come from a read error. The chain links TRBV7-8 to TRBJ2-7; TRBD1 is a possible D gene (5 bases). Germline values: CDR1 SGHVS, CDR2 FQNEAQ. The CDR3 spans 15 residues. The CDR3 bases are TGCGCCAGCAGCCAAGATATTGACAGAATCTGCGAGCAGTACTTC. Translating gives CASSQDIDRICEQYF.

This clonotype was found a few times. The chain combines TRBV12-3 or TRBV12-4 with TRBJ2-7, with 8 nucleotides matching TRBD1. Losses at the gene ends were 5 bases for V and 0 bases for J; bases not matched to a gene: 6. This CDR3 is 15 amino acids long. CDR3 DNA sequence: TGTGCCAGCAGTCCGGACAGGGTGCTCTCCTACGAGCAGTACTTC. Amino acids: CASSPDRVLSYEQYF.

This clonotype appeared a few times. The chain recombines TRBV5-1 with TRBJ1-4; the D gene is possibly TRBD1 (5 bases). Germline V gene data show CDR1 as SGHRS and CDR2 as YFSETQ. CDR3 length: 14 residues. V shed 4 bases and J shed 4 bases, with 11 bases lying between them. The CDR3 bases are TGCGCCAGCAGCCGGGAGGGGTTTAATGAAAAACTGTTTTTT. As protein: CASSREGFNEKLFF.

A single count supports this clonotype. The J gene is TRBJ1-5, the V gene TRBV25-1; D gene unclear. CDR3 size: 11 residues. V lost 8 bases and J 6 bases, leaving 8 bases between the germline ends. Germline V gene sequence: CDR1 MGHDK, CDR2 SYGVNS. The CDR3: CASGAGQPQHF. DNA for the CDR3: TGTGCCAGCGGCGCAGGTCAGCCCCAGCATTTT.

The CDR3 here is CASIEGRRESPLHF. The CDR3 coding sequence is TGTGCCAGCATCGAGGGAAGGAGGGAATCACCCCTCCACTTT. This sequence joins TRBV7-8 and TRBJ1-6; no definite D call. CDR3 length equals 14 residues. CDR1 and CDR2 (germline): SGHVS, FQNEAQ. Trimming stripped 7 bases from V and 10 bases from J, with 17 bases between.

This clonotype showed up just once. The V call is TRBV9, the J call TRBJ2-7, with a possible D match to TRBD1 (5 bases). The germline V gene encodes CDR1 SGDLS and CDR2 YYNGEE. The CDR3 spans 14 residues. V lost 4 bases and J 2 bases, leaving 13 bases between the germline ends. The CDR3: CASSQVYRTYEQYF. The CDR3 nucleotides are TGTGCCAGCAGCCAAGTTTACAGGACCTACGAGCAGTACTTC.

The chain recombines TRBV29-1 with TRBJ1-2; D is ambiguous. V shed 8 bases and J shed 5 bases, with 15 bases lying between them. This CDR3 region has 12 residues. The germline CDR1 and CDR2 sequences are SQVTM and ANQGSEA. The CDR3 spells CSSDRWDYGYTF. CDR3 DNA: TGCAGCAGTGACCGATGGGATTATGGCTACACCTTC.